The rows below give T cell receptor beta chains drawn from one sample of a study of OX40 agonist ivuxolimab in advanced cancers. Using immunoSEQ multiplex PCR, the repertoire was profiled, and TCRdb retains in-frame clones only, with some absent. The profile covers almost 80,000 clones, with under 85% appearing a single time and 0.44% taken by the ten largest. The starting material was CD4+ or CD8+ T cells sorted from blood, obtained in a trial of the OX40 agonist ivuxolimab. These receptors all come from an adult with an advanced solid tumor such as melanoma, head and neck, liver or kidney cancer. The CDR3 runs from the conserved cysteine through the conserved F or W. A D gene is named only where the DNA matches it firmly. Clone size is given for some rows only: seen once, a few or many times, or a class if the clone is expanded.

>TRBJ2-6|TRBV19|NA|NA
TGTGCCAGTACCTCATGGAGGGCTGGGGCCAACGTCCTGACTTTC
CASTSWRAGANVLTF
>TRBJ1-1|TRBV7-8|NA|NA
TGTGCCAGCAGCTTAGTATCGGGAGCTGGGAACACTGAAGCTTTCTTT
CASSLVSGAGNTEAFF
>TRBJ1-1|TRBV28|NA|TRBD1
TGTGCCAGCAGGCCAGGGGGCAGGTACACTGAAGCTTTCTTT
CASRPGGRYTEAFF
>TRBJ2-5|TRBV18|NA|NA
TGTGCCAGCTCAGAAACAGGTTTCCAAGAGACCCAGTACTTC
CASSETGFQETQYF
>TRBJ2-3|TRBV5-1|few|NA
TGCGCCAGCAGCTTGGGGCAGGGAATGAGCACAGATACGCAGTATTTT
CASSLGQGMSTDTQYF
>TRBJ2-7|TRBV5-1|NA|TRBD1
TGCGCCAGCAGCTTGGGGGGGACAGGGCCCCTCTACGAGCAGTACTTC
CASSLGGTGPLYEQYF
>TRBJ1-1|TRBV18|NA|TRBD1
TGTGCCAGCTCACTGGGACAGGGCGACCTCACTGAAGCTTTCTTT
CASSLGQGDLTEAFF
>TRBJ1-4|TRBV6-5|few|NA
TGTGCCAGCAGGGCAACTAATGAAAAACTGTTTTTT
CASRATNEKLFF
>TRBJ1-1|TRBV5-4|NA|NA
TGTGCCAGCAGCTTGAACACTGAAGCTTTCTTT
CASSLNTEAFF
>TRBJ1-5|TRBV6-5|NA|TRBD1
TGTGCCAGCAGACCTAAGACAGGGGCTGAGCAGCCCCAGCATTTT
CASRPKTGAEQPQHF
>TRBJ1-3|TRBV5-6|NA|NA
TGTGCCAGCAGCCGTGGTGGAAACACCATATATTTT
CASSRGGNTIYF
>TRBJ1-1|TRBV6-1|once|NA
TGTGCCAGCAGTGAAAGGGGCAGGGAAGCTTTCTTT
CASSERGREAFF
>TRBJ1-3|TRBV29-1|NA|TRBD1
TGCAGCGCCCGACAGGGGACTGCTGGAAACACCATATATTTT
CSARQGTAGNTIYF
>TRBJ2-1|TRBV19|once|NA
TGTGCCAGTAGTATGGGGCGCGGGACCATATACAATGAGCAGTTCTTC
CASSMGRGTIYNEQFF
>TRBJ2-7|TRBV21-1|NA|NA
TGTGCCAGCAGCAAAGTAGGAACGGAATGGATGGAGCAGTACTTC
CASSKVGTEWMEQYF
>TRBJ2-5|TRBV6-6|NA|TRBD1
TGTGCCAGCAGCCCTCAGGGGGATAGGGAGACCCAGTACTTC
CASSPQGDRETQYF
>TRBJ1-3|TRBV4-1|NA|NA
TGCGCCAGCAGCCATCCCGGCCGGGAGAAGGGAAACACCATATATTTT
CASSHPGREKGNTIYF
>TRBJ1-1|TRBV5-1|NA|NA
TGCGCCAGCAGCACGGACGACGGCAACACTGAAGCTTTCTTT
CASSTDDGNTEAFF
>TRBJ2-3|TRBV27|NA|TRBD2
TGTGCCAGCAGTCCGCAGACTAGCAAAGCTACGCAGTATTTT
CASSPQTSKATQYF
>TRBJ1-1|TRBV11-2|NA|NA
TGTGCCAGCAGCTCCTACTTGAACACTGAAGCTTTCTTT
CASSSYLNTEAFF